Presented here are 26 T cell receptor beta chains from one specimen sequenced in a study of beta chain features in type 1 diabetes. Findings and caveats of the study: Type 1 diabetes patients had TCRB CDR3s that were shorter (moderately but significantly so) in all four CD4+ subsets.

These receptors have no known antigen. The isolated RNA, all of it, was reverse transcribed, so expressed TCRB transcripts were what got sequenced. The repertoire was sequenced with immunoSEQ multiplex PCR; TCRdb's copy has only in-frame clones and lacks some. This sample has roughly 260,000 clones, with about a tenth found just once. Sequencing was performed on naive CD4+ T cells from blood. These receptors were taken from a man aged 25 to 40 with type 1 diabetes.

This clone showed up just a few times. The chain couples TRBV28 to TRBJ1-1, with D unresolved. Deletions cut 3 bases from V and 1 base from J, with 9 bases between. There are 14 residues in the CDR3. Germline V gene data show CDR1 as MDHEN and CDR2 as SYDVKM. CDR3 region: CASSLLIKNTEAFF. In DNA, the CDR3 is TGTGCCAGCAGTTTGCTAATTAAGAACACTGAAGCTTTCTTT.

V is TRBV5-1 and J is TRBJ1-1; 8 bases are shared with TRBD1. Unmatched junction bases numbered 5, after V lost 3 bases and J lost 1 base. The CDR3 runs to 15 residues. CDR1 is SGHRS and CDR2 is YFSETQ in the germline V gene. CDR3 sequence reads: CASSSLGTGNTEAFF. The DNA of the CDR3 is TGCGCCAGCAGCTCCCTTGGGACAGGGAACACTGAAGCTTTCTTT.

V usage is TRBV11-2 and J usage is TRBJ1-3; no definite D call. V was shortened by 3 bases and J by 0 bases, with 9 bases between the two germline ends. The CDR3 consists of 15 residues. Germline lookup yields CDR1 SGHAT and CDR2 FQNNGV. The CDR3 reads CASSFKAYSGNTIYF. The CDR3 DNA reads TGTGCCAGCAGCTTTAAAGCATACTCTGGAAACACCATATATTTT.

This clone occurred a few times. The CDR3 nucleotides read TGTGCCAGCAGGAAGCGGGGGGGTACGAATGAGCAGTTCTTC. Its translation is CASRKRGGTNEQFF. The chain recombines TRBV6-1 with TRBJ2-1; 10 nucleotides line up with TRBD2. Germline V lookup: CDR1 MNHNS, CDR2 SASEGT. J was trimmed by 7 bases and V by 6 bases; bases with no gene match: 6. The CDR3 consists of 14 residues.

This clone has just a few counts. The rearrangement links TRBV19 to TRBJ2-3, with 9 bases that match TRBD1. Unmatched junction bases numbered 13, after V lost 3 bases and J lost 9 bases. Germline CDR1 LNHDA, CDR2 SQIVND (reference sequence). CDR3 length: 16 residues. CDR3 sequence: CASSIKSSRTGVTQYF. The CDR3 DNA reads TGTGCCAGTAGTATCAAGAGTTCCAGGACAGGGGTCACGCAGTATTTT. The full variable domain, with the rest looked up from reference TRBV19 and TRBJ2-3, is DGGITQSPKYLFRKEGQNVTLSCEQNLNHDAMYWYRQDPGQGLRLIYYSQIVNDFQKGDIAEGYSVSREKKESFPLTVTSAQKNPTAFYLCASSIKSSRTGVTQYFGPGTRLTVL.

The chain links TRBV6-1 to TRBJ2-7; a weak D match, TRBD1 (6 bases). Trimming removed 7 bases at V and 1 base at J, with 11 bases between. CDR3 length: 13 amino acids. CDR1 and CDR2 from the germline V gene are MNHNS and SASEGT. The CDR3 DNA reads as TGTGCCAGCATGGCGGACAGTTCCTACGAGCAGTACTTC. It is translated as CASMADSSYEQYF.

V gene TRBV9 combines with J gene TRBJ2-7, with 10 bases that match TRBD1. The V and J ends lost 0 bases and 4 bases, in that order; junction bases with no gene match: 4. This CDR3 region has 15 residues. Looked up from germline, CDR1 is SGDLS and CDR2 is YYNGEE. The CDR3 loop reads CASSVAGTGEYEQYF. The CDR3 DNA sequence: TGTGCCAGCAGCGTAGCCGGGACAGGGGAATACGAGCAGTACTTC. The full variable domain, in which reference TRBV9 and TRBJ2-7 provide the parts outside the CDR3, is DSGVTQTPKHLITATGQRVTLRCSPRSGDLSVYWYQQSLDQGLQFLIQYYNGEERAKGNILERFSAQQFPDLHSELNLSSLELGDSALYFCASSVAGTGEYEQYFGPGTRLTVT.

The chain employs TRBV7-2 and TRBJ1-6; 9 nucleotides line up with TRBD1. This CDR3 has 16 amino acids. The V gene's germline CDR1 is SGHTA and CDR2 FQGNSA. J lost 6 bases, V lost 1 base, and 4 bases had no gene match. CDR3 nucleotide sequence: TGTGCCAGCAGCTTAGGACAGGGGGGGATTAATTCACCCCTCCACTTT. This gives the protein CASSLGQGGINSPLHF.

V gene TRBV4-1 combines with J gene TRBJ1-1; D is unclear. Per germline, CDR1 MGHRA and CDR2 YSYEKL. This CDR3 region has 13 residues. Trimming removed 6 bases from V and 3 bases from J, with 11 bases in between. CDR3 residues: CASREWEYTEAFF. For the CDR3, the DNA is TGCGCCAGCAGGGAATGGGAGTACACTGAAGCTTTCTTT.

The chain uses TRBV5-1 and TRBJ2-5, with TRBD2 matching 8 bases. The CDR3 contains 17 residues. The junction had 7 bases not matched to a gene; V was cut back by 0 bases and J by 0 bases. Germline assignment: CDR1 SGHRS and CDR2 YFSETQ. The CDR3 DNA is TGCGCCAGCAGCTTGGGGGCCATAGCGGGGAACCAAGAGACCCAGTACTTC. Amino acid sequence: CASSLGAIAGNQETQYF.

The gene calls are TRBV28 and TRBJ1-1; the D is unclear. The CDR3 totals 16 residues. The germline V and J ends were trimmed by 5 bases and 0 bases, with 16 bases remaining between them. CDR1 and CDR2 (germline): MDHEN, SYDVKM. Written as DNA, the CDR3 is TGTGCCAGCAGTCCAGCCGCGACACACATGAACACTGAAGCTTTCTTT. It yields the protein CASSPAATHMNTEAFF.

Only a few counts were recorded for this clone. The same CDR3 arises from other DNA sequences in this sample as well. The V call is TRBV7-2, the J call TRBJ2-5, with 9 bases fitting TRBD2. The CDR3 sequence is 14 residues long. Germline CDR1 reads SGHTA; CDR2 reads FQGNSA. The ends lost 3 bases at V and 2 bases at J; junction bases unmatched: 1. Here the CDR3 reads CASSLGLAQETQYF. The CDR3 DNA reads TGTGCCAGCAGCTTGGGACTAGCACAAGAGACCCAGTACTTC.

The V call is TRBV10-3, the J call TRBJ2-7; TRBD1 matches 7 bases. Germline V gene sequence: CDR1 ENHRY, CDR2 SYGVKD. J gave up 7 bases and V 6 bases, and 15 bases lay outside the gene matches. The CDR3 runs to 15 residues. CDR3 sequence (DNA): TGTGCCATCAGCCCCGGGACAGAGATAACCTCTGAGCAGTACTTC. It translates to CAISPGTEITSEQYF.

V is TRBV6-5 and J is TRBJ2-7; no clear D. The CDR3 is 15 amino acids. The ends were cut back, 0 bases at V and 0 bases at J, with 9 bases in the middle. Germline values: CDR1 MNHEY, CDR2 SVGAGI. The CDR3 DNA follows: TGTGCCAGCAGTTACTCTGGCACCCACTCCTACGAGCAGTACTTC. Its protein is CASSYSGTHSYEQYF.

The chain recombines TRBV7-2 with TRBJ1-1; possible D gene TRBD1, 5 bases. CDR1 is SGHTA and CDR2 is FQGNSA in the germline V gene. This CDR3 comprises 15 residues. The V gene lost 5 bases and the J gene lost 0 bases, with 13 bases spanning the gap. Written as DNA, the CDR3 is TGTGCCAGCAGCCCTCGTTTAGGGGTGAACACTGAAGCTTTCTTT. Translated, it gives CASSPRLGVNTEAFF.

This clone was seen only a few times. The rearrangement joins TRBV9 to TRBJ1-1, with TRBD1 matching over 8 bases. This CDR3 contains 15 residues. J gave up 3 bases and V 0 bases, and 4 bases lay outside the gene matches. In germline, CDR1 is SGDLS, CDR2 YYNGEE. CDR3 residues: CASSVDLDRDTEAFF. CDR3 DNA: TGTGCCAGCAGCGTAGATTTGGACAGGGACACTGAAGCTTTCTTT.

This chain uses TRBV10-3 with TRBJ2-3, with TRBD1 as a possible D gene (5 bases). Trimming took 4 bases from V and 4 from J, leaving 15 bases between them. The CDR3 is 15 amino acids. The V gene's germline CDR1 is ENHRY and CDR2 SYGVKD. The CDR3 nucleotides read TGTGCCATCAGTGCTTTTGGCAGGGTGGCAGATACGCAGTATTTT. Protein sequence: CAISAFGRVADTQYF.

This clone occurred a few times. This specimen includes other DNA sequences encoding the same CDR3. This sequence joins TRBV7-2 and TRBJ2-7; D is unresolved. Looked up from germline, CDR1 is SGHTA and CDR2 is FQGNSA. CDR3 length equals 14 residues. With 1 base removed from V and 0 bases from J, the gap between germline ends came to 7 bases. CDR3: CASSLGQNSYEQYF. The CDR3 DNA is TGTGCCAGCAGCTTAGGTCAGAACTCCTACGAGCAGTACTTC.

The chain employs TRBV19 and TRBJ2-7; D is uncertain. Trimming cost V 5 bases and J 2 bases, with 10 bases left between them. Per germline, CDR1 LNHDA and CDR2 SQIVND (reference sequence). CDR3 length: 13 amino acids. Written as DNA, the CDR3 is TGTGCCAGTAGTCCTCAGGCCACCTACGAGCAGTACTTC. This translates into CASSPQATYEQYF.

This clone has only a few counts. This rearrangement joins TRBV7-3 to TRBJ2-2; 8 nucleotides align to TRBD2. CDR3 length: 16 amino acids. The germline V gene has CDR1 SGHTA and CDR2 FQGTGA. Trimming removed 5 bases from V and 6 bases from J; junction bases left unmatched: 11. The CDR3 DNA reads TGTGCCAGCAGCCCCTGGGAGCGGGGGACCCCCGGGGAGCTGTTTTTT. Its translation is CASSPWERGTPGELFF.

This rearrangement joins TRBV9 to TRBJ1-2, with D perhaps matching TRBD1 (6 bases). The CDR3 is 16 amino acids. Germline V gene lookup returns CDR1 SGDLS and CDR2 YYNGEE. The germline V and J ends were trimmed by 4 bases and 1 base, with 17 bases remaining between them. DNA for the CDR3: TGTGCCAGCAGCACTGACCGGACAGCCCGTAACTATGGCTACACCTTC. Its protein product is CASSTDRTARNYGYTF. The entire variable domain, with the rest obtained from reference TRBV9 and TRBJ1-2, is as follows: DSGVTQTPKHLITATGQRVTLRCSPRSGDLSVYWYQQSLDQGLQFLIQYYNGEERAKGNILERFSAQQFPDLHSELNLSSLELGDSALYFCASSTDRTARNYGYTFGSGTRLTVV.

This clone was observed a few times. The gene calls are TRBV28 and TRBJ1-1; D perhaps matches TRBD1 (5 bases). The length of the CDR3 is 13 residues. Trimming removed 3 bases at V and 7 bases at J, with 12 bases between. Germline V gene data show CDR1 as MDHEN and CDR2 as SYDVKM. The CDR3 loop is CASSLWGADEAFF. CDR3 nucleotide sequence: TGTGCCAGCAGTTTGTGGGGCGCAGATGAAGCTTTCTTT. The entire variable domain, with the rest obtained from reference TRBV28 and TRBJ1-1, is as follows: DVKVTQSSRYLVKRTGEKVFLECVQDMDHENMFWYRQDPGLGLRLIYFSYDVKMKEKGDIPEGYSVSREKKERFSLILESASTNQTSMYLCASSLWGADEAFFGQGTRLTVV.

This clone was seen more than once but under ten times. This chain uses TRBV9 with TRBJ1-5; 10 nucleotides match TRBD1. The ends lost 4 bases at V and 7 bases at J; junction bases unmatched: 8. There are 15 residues in the CDR3. Germline CDR1 and CDR2: SGDLS and YYNGEE. The CDR3 reads CASSRGDRGGQPQHF. As DNA, the CDR3 is TGTGCCAGCAGCCGCGGGGACAGGGGAGGCCAGCCCCAGCATTTT.

The chain uses TRBV7-2 and TRBJ1-6; D is undetermined. This CDR3 is 13 amino acids long. Germline V lookup: CDR1 SGHTA, CDR2 FQGNSA. V shed 4 bases and J shed 15 bases, with 16 bases lying between them. CDR3 loop: CASSSDGEWHLHF. CDR3 bases: TGTGCCAGCAGCTCCGACGGAGAGTGGCACCTCCACTTT.

There are a few counts of this clone. The gene calls are TRBV28 and TRBJ2-7, with D possibly being TRBD2 (6 bases). The V gene lost 0 bases and the J gene lost 6 bases, with 18 bases spanning the gap. The germline CDR1 and CDR2 sequences are MDHEN and SYDVKM. This CDR3 has 16 residues. CDR3 sequence reads: CASSLWGGPKPLEQYF. In DNA form, the CDR3 reads TGTGCCAGCAGTTTATGGGGAGGTCCCAAACCACTCGAGCAGTACTTC. Supplemented by reference TRBV28 and TRBJ2-7, the full variable domain reads DVKVTQSSRYLVKRTGEKVFLECVQDMDHENMFWYRQDPGLGLRLIYFSYDVKMKEKGDIPEGYSVSREKKERFSLILESASTNQTSMYLCASSLWGGPKPLEQYFGPGTRLTVT.

The table lists this clone with a few counts. V and J are TRBV19 and TRBJ2-1; possibly TRBD2 for D (6 bases). The germline V and J ends were trimmed by 8 bases and 9 bases, with 20 bases remaining between them. The CDR3 loop spans 14 amino acids. The germline gives CDR1 LNHDA, CDR2 SQIVND (reference sequence). The CDR3 protein is CASLGLGGLREQFF. Written as DNA, the CDR3 is TGTGCCAGTCTTGGACTTGGGGGGTTGCGTGAGCAGTTCTTC.